This T cell receptor beta chain was identified in a study of Tregs in tolerant kidney transplant recipients. The CDR3 runs 15 residues. Per germline, CDR1 LGHNA and CDR2 YSLEER. V lost 0 bases and J 1 base, leaving 7 bases between the germline ends. Here immunoSEQ multiplex PCR was the method, and the copy in TCRdb shows in-frame clones only, minus some. The top ten hold about 0.31% of the sample, which has about 110,000 clones, around 89% seen once. V is TRBV4-3 and J is TRBJ1-5; D unresolved. The receptor comes from a human donor who received a combined kidney and bone marrow transplant. The input for sequencing was CD4+ T cells from blood, taken before the transplant. The CDR3 loop is CASSQDMGSNQPQHF. DNA of the CDR3: TGCGCCAGCAGCCAAGACATGGGCAGCAATCAGCCCCAGCATTTT.